The clone carrying this TCR beta chain has ten or more counts. Excluded were patients with other autoimmune diseases, uncontrolled infections, pregnancy or lactation. These data originate in a study of Graves' ophthalmopathy and Graves' hyperthyroidism. Study overall: Untreated patients at initial diagnosis provided peripheral blood.

RNA transcripts yielded amplified TCR beta CDR3 regions. First-round RT-PCR with HTBI primers preceded a second-round multiplex PCR. Using its own MiXCR run on the multiplex PCR reads, TCRdb lists one record per CDR3 protein. The profile covers 650,000 to 900,000 distinct CDR3 sequences, with about 44% appearing a single time and 35% to 55% taken by the ten largest. V lost 3 bases, J lost 4 bases, and 9 bases lay in between. CDR3 size: 12 residues. Looked up from germline, CDR1 is SQVTM and CDR2 is ANQGSEA. This sequence originates from an adult man with Graves' ophthalmopathy. This chain links TRBV29-1 with TRBJ1-2; D not certain. The sample was peripheral blood. The CDR3 here is CSVEGNFYGYTF. CDR3 nucleotide sequence: TGCAGCGTTGAGGGCAATTTCTATGGCTACACCTTC.